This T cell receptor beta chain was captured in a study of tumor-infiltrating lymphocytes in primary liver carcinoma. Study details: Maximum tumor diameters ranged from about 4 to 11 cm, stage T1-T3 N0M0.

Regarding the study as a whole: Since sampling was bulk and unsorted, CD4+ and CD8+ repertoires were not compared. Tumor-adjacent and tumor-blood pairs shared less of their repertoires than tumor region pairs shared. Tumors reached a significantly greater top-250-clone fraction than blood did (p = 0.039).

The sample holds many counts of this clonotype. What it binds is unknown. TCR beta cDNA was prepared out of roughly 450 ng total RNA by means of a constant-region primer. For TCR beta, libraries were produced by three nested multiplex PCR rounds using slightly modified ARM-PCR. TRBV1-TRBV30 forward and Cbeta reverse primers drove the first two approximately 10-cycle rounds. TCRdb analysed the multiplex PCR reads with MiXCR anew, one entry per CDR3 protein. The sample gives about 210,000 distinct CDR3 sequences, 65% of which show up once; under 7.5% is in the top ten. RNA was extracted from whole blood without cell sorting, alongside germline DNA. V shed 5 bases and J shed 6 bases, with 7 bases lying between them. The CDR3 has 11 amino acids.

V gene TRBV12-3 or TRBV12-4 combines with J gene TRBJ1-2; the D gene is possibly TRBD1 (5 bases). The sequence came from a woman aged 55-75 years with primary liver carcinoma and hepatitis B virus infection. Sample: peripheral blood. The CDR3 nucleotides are TGTGCCAGCAGTCGGGGGAATGGCTACACCTTC. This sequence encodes CASSRGNGYTF.